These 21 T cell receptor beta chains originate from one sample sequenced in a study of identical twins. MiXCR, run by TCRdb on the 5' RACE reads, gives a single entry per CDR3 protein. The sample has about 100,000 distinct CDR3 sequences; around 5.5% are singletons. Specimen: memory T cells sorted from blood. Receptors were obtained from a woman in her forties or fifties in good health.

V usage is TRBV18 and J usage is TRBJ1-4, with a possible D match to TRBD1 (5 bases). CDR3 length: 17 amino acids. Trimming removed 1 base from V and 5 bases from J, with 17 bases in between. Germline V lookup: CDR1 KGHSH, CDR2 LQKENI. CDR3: CASSPRFGTGLNEKLFF. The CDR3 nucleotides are TGTGCCAGCTCACCACGATTTGGAACAGGTTTGAATGAAAAACTGTTTTTT.

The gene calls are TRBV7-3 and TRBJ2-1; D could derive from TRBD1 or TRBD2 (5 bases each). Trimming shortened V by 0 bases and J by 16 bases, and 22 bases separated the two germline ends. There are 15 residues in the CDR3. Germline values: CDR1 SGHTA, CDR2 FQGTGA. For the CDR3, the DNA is TGTGCCAGCAGCTTAACGTCGCAGGCCGGGACCGCCAAATTCTTC. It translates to CASSLTSQAGTAKFF.

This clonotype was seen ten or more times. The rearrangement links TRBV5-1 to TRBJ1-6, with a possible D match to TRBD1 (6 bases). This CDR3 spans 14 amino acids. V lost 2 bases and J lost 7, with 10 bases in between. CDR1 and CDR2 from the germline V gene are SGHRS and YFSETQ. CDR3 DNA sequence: TGCGCCAGCAGCTTCTCCAGGGGAAATTCACCCCTCCACTTT. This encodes CASSFSRGNSPLHF.

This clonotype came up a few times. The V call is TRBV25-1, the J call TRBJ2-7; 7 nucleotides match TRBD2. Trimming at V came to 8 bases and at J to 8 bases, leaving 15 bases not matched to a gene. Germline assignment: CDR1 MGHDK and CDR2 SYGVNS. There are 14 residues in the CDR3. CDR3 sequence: CASAESGGADQQYF. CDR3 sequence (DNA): TGTGCCAGCGCAGAATCGGGGGGAGCAGACCAGCAGTACTTC.

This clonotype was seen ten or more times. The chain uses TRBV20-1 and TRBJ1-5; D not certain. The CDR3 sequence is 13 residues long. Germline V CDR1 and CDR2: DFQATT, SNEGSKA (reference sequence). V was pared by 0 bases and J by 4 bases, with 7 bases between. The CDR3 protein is CSARDFGNQPQHF. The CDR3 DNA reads TGCAGTGCTAGAGATTTTGGGAATCAGCCCCAGCATTTT.

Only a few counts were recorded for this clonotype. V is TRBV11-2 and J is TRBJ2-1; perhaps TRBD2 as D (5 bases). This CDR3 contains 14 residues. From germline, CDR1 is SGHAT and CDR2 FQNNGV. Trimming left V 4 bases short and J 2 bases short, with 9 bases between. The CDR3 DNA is TGTGCCAGCAGCTCAACTAGGACCTACAATGAGCAGTTCTTC. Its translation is CASSSTRTYNEQFF.

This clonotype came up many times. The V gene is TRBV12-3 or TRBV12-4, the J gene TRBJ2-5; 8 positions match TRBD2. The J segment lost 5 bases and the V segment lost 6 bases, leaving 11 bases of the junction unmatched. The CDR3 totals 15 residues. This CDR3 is CASSPGGEGLETQYF. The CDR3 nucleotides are TGTGCCAGCAGCCCCGGGGGGGAGGGCCTGGAGACCCAGTACTTC.

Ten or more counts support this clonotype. DNA of the CDR3: TGCAGCGTGGATACTAGCGAATCGGCCTACGAGCAGTACTTC. Amino acid sequence: CSVDTSESAYEQYF. The gene calls are TRBV29-1 and TRBJ2-7, with TRBD2 matching over 7 bases. V shed 6 bases, J shed 2 bases, and the junction held 10 bases outside the gene matches. CDR1 is SQVTM and CDR2 is ANQGSEA in the germline V gene. This CDR3 has 14 residues.

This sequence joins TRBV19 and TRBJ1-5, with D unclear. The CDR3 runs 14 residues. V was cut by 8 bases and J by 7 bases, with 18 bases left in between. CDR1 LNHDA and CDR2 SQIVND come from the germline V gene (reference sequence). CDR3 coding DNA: TGTGCCAGTGATTCAAATGGAGAACGCCAGCCCCAGCATTTT. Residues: CASDSNGERQPQHF.

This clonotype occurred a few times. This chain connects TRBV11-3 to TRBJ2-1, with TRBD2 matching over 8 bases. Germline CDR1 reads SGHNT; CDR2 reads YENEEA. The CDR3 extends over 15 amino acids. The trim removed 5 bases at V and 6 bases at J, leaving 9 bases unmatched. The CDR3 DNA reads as TGTGCCAGCAGCCCTGAGGCTAGCGGGCGCAATGAGCAGTTCTTC. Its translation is CASSPEASGRNEQFF.

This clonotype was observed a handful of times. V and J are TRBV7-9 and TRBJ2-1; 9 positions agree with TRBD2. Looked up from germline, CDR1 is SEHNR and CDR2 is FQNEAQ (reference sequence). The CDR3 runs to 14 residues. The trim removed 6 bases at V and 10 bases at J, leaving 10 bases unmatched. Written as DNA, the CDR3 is TGTGCCAGCAGTGAGGCTAGCGGGGTCTGGGAGCAGTTCTTC. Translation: CASSEASGVWEQFF. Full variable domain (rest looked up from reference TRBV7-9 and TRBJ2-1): DTGVSQNPRHKITKRGQNVTFRCDPISEHNRLYWYRQTLGQGPEFLTYFQNEAQLEKSRLLSDRFSAERPKGSFSTLEIQRTEQGDSAMYLCASSEASGVWEQFFGPGTRLTVL.

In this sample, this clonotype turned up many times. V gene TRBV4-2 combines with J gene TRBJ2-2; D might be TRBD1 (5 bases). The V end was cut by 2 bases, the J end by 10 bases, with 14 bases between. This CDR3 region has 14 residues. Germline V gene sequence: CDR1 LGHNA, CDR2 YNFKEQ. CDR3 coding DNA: TGTGCCAGCAGCCAATTCCCAGGGTACGAGGAGCTGTTTTTT. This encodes CASSQFPGYEELFF.

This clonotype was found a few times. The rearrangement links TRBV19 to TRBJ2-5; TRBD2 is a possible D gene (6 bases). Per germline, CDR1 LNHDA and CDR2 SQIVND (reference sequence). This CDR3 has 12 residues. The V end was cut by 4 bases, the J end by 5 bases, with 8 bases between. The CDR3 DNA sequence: TGTGCCAGTAGTACGGGAGATGAGACCCAGTACTTC. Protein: CASSTGDETQYF.

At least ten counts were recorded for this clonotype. The chain's CDR3 is CASRTIEQYF. In DNA form, the CDR3 reads TGTGCCAGCAGGACAATCGAGCAGTACTTC. This rearrangement joins TRBV2 to TRBJ2-7, with D hard to call. The length of the CDR3 is 10 residues. V gave up 6 bases and J gave up 6 bases, with 6 bases separating them. Looked up from germline, CDR1 is SNHLY and CDR2 is FYNNEI.

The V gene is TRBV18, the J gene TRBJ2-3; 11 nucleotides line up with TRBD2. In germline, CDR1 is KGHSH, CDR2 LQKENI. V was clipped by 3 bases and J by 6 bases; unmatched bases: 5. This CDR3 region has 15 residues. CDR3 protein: CASSPPGLAVDTQYF. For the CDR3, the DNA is TGTGCCAGCTCACCCCCGGGACTAGCGGTGGATACGCAGTATTTT.

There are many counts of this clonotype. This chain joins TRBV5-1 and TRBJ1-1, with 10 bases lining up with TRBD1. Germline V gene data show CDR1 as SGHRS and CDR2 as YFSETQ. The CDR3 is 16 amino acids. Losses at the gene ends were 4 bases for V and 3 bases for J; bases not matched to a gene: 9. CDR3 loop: CASSPGQGRGHTEAFF. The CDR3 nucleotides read TGCGCCAGCAGCCCGGGACAGGGGAGAGGGCACACTGAAGCTTTCTTT.

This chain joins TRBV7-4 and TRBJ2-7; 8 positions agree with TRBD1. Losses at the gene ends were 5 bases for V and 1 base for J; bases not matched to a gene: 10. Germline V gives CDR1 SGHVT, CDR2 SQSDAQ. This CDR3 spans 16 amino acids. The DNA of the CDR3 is TGTGCCAGCAGCGAAGACAGGGGTCGTCGATCCTACGAGCAGTACGTC. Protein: CASSEDRGRRSYEQYV.

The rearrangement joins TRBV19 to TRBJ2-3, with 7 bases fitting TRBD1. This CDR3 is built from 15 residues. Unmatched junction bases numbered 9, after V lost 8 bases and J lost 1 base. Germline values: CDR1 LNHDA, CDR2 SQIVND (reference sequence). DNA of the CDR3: TGTGCCAGTCGACACCCGGGGACAGGCACAGATACGCAGTATTTT. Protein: CASRHPGTGTDTQYF. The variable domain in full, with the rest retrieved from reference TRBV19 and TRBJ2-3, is DGGITQSPKYLFRKEGQNVTLSCEQNLNHDAMYWYRQDPGQGLRLIYYSQIVNDFQKGDIAEGYSVSREKKESFPLTVTSAQKNPTAFYLCASRHPGTGTDTQYFGPGTRLTVL.

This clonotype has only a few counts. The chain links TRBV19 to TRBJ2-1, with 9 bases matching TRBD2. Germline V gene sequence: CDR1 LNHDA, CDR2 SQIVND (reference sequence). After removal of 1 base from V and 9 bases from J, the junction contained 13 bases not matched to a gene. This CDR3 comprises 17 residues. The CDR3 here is CASSIAGSGRLISEQFF. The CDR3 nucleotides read TGTGCCAGTAGTATAGCAGGTAGCGGGAGACTCATCTCTGAGCAGTTCTTC.

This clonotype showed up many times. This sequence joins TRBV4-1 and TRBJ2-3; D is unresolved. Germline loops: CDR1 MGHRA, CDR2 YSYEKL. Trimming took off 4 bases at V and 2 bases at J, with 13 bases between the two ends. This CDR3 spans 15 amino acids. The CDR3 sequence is CASSLADVDTDTQYF. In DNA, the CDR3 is TGCGCCAGCAGCCTAGCAGACGTAGACACAGATACGCAGTATTTT.

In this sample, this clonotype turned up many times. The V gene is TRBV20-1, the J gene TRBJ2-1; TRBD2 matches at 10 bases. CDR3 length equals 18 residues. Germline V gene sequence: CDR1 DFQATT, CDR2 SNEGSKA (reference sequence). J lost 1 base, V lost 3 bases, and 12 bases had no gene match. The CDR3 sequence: CSARSSGRLSGSYNEQFF. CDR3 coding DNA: TGCAGTGCTAGGAGTAGCGGGAGGCTTAGTGGGTCCTACAATGAGCAGTTCTTC.